Listed here is a single TCR beta chain. No antigen is known for it. The entry originates in a study of CD4 T cells in relation to SARS-CoV-2 and coronaviruses. Overall study: After less than 11 days of antigen culture, PBMC TCR beta CDR3s were sequenced.

The CDR3 has 15 amino acids. V lost 7 bases and J lost 0, with 13 bases in between. Germline lookup yields CDR1 SGHRS and CDR2 YFSETQ. CD4+ T cells from unexposed donors were obtained before the COVID-19 pandemic (2011-2018). After about 10 days of culture, CD4+ T cells were isolated. The data were produced by immunoSEQ multiplex PCR, yet TCRdb's version contains in-frame clones alone and is incomplete. The sample yields approximately 30,000 clones, 74% seen once. Study-wide points: SARS-CoV-2-driven expansion was significantly weaker in crossreactive than monoreactive clones. Samples before the pandemic and after infection were not matched within any donor.

The source is a human donor in good health. The sequenced sample consisted of CD4+ T cells from PBMCs, cultured in vitro. The V gene is TRBV5-1, the J gene TRBJ1-4; the D gene is possibly TRBD1 (5 bases). The CDR3 sequence is CASSLTDATNEKLFF. The CDR3 DNA reads as TGCGCCAGCTCCCTGACAGATGCAACTAATGAAAAACTGTTTTTT.